The rows below give T cell receptor beta chains drawn from one sample of a study of cytomegalovirus exposure and HLA in healthy donors. Assay used: immunoSEQ multiplex PCR; TCRdb lists only in-frame clones, some missing. The sample lists 150,000 to 200,000 clones; around 79% were seen once. Specimen: PBMCs. Receptor source: a man aged 50 to 59 in good health and CMV-seropositive. Both conserved end residues are part of each CDR3. A D gene is named only where the DNA matches it firmly.

v_call: TRBV6-6
j_call: TRBJ1-3
d_call: NA
cdr3_nt: TGTGCCAGCAGTTATAGAGGCTACTCTGGAAACACCATATATTTT
cdr3_aa: CASSYRGYSGNTIYF

v_call: TRBV6-1
j_call: TRBJ1-6
d_call: NA
cdr3_nt: TGTGCCAGCAGCGCAGGGCCCTATAATTCACCCCTCCACTTT
cdr3_aa: CASSAGPYNSPLHF

v_call: TRBV5-1
j_call: TRBJ1-2
d_call: NA
cdr3_nt: TGCGCCAGCAGCCCGCGAGGCTCAGGGGCCGGCGGTGGCTACACCTTC
cdr3_aa: CASSPRGSGAGGGYTF

v_call: TRBV9
j_call: TRBJ2-3
d_call: NA
cdr3_nt: TGTGCCAGCAGCGCAGAAAATACGCAGTATTTT
cdr3_aa: CASSAENTQYF

v_call: TRBV2
j_call: TRBJ1-2
d_call: NA
cdr3_nt: TGTGCCAGCAGGGATACAGGGAACTATGGCTACACCTTC
cdr3_aa: CASRDTGNYGYTF

v_call: TRBV18
j_call: TRBJ1-2
d_call: NA
cdr3_nt: TGTGCCAGCTCACCCCAAGGAGGGGATGGCTACACCTTC
cdr3_aa: CASSPQGGDGYTF

v_call: TRBV4-2
j_call: TRBJ2-1
d_call: TRBD2
cdr3_nt: TGTGCCAGCAGCCAAGATTCCACTAGCGGGGGGGGTAATGAGCAGTTCTTC
cdr3_aa: CASSQDSTSGGGNEQFF

v_call: TRBV7-9
j_call: TRBJ1-2
d_call: NA
cdr3_nt: TGTTCCAGCAGCTTAGATAGGGGCGTCGGCACCTTC
cdr3_aa: CSSSLDRGVGTF

v_call: TRBV10-2
j_call: TRBJ2-5
d_call: TRBD2
cdr3_nt: TGCGCCAGCAAGACTAGCGGGGGGTTGGGGGAGACCCAGTACTTC
cdr3_aa: CASKTSGGLGETQYF

v_call: TRBV19
j_call: TRBJ2-1
d_call: TRBD1
cdr3_nt: TGTGCCAGTAGTAGAGGACAGGGGGGAAGAGGTGAGCAGTTCTTC
cdr3_aa: CASSRGQGGRGEQFF

v_call: TRBV10-1
j_call: TRBJ2-7
d_call: TRBD1
cdr3_nt: TGCGCCAGCAGTGAGAAGCCTCAGGGGGCGATAGGGGAATACGAGCAGTACTTC
cdr3_aa: CASSEKPQGAIGEYEQYF

v_call: TRBV27
j_call: TRBJ2-4
d_call: NA
cdr3_nt: TGTGCCAGCAGTTCTGGGGCATTGAACATTCAGTACTTC
cdr3_aa: CASSSGALNIQYF